These T cell receptor beta chains were read from a single sample in a study of T cells in narcolepsy. Data came from immunoSEQ multiplex PCR; TCRdb stores just in-frame clones and leaves some out. Of some 35,000 clones listed, 70% to 85% were seen once; the top ten hold approximately 2.2%. The sample consisted of memory (CD45RA-) CD4+ T cells from blood. The receptors here all came from a human donor in good health. The CDR3 runs from the conserved cysteine through the conserved F or W.

cdr3_length	j_call	v_call	cdr3_aa
15	TRBJ1-1	TRBV5-1	CASSATGTVNTEAFF
15	TRBJ1-1	TRBV6-5	CASRPGTAMNTEAFF
14	TRBJ2-3	TRBV19	CASSRGKRADTQYF
19	TRBJ2-1	TRBV4-1	CASSQEGVGTGWSNNEQFF
11	TRBJ2-5	TRBV5-1	CASSALETQYF
15	TRBJ2-6	TRBV29-1	CSVVLEPAGANVLTF
16	TRBJ2-6	TRBV5-1	CASSLGDSSGANVLTF
15	TRBJ2-1	TRBV10-3	CAIRSRDRGYNEQFF
14	TRBJ1-4	TRBV6-5	CASSEGQGFEKLFF
17	TRBJ2-2	TRBV14	CASSQGGGGVNTGELFF
15	TRBJ1-2	TRBV18	CASSPPSTGVYGYTF
18	TRBJ2-5	TRBV9	CASSVATGAGGSQETQYF
14	TRBJ2-5	TRBV2	CASRFMKGQETQYF
14	TRBJ1-1	TRBV6-1	CASTPGDINTEAFF
12	TRBJ1-2	TRBV6-1	CASKRLGHGYTF
13	TRBJ1-6	TRBV7-8	CASSTDRGSPLHF
13	TRBJ2-5	TRBV19	CASTRTGQETQYF
14	TRBJ2-3	TRBV14	CASSSLDYTDTQYF
13	TRBJ1-2	TRBV2	CASKTGTSSGYTF
15	TRBJ1-6	TRBV4-1	CASSQDGNYNSPLHF
14	TRBJ2-2	TRBV19	CASSIDRNTGELFF
13	TRBJ2-3	TRBV10-1	CASSASGGITQYF
15	TRBJ2-3	TRBV5-1	CASSLRGVSGDTQYF
14	TRBJ1-5	TRBV10-2	CASSESGSKQPQHF
15	TRBJ1-2	TRBV7-8	CASSLAPGRLYGYTF
14	TRBJ2-1	TRBV7-2	CASSLGRSRHEQFF
14	TRBJ2-7	TRBV5-1	CASSFGGDPYEQYF
14	TRBJ1-1	TRBV6-6	CASSPRFLNTEAFF
14	TRBJ1-6	TRBV27	CASSWDRDNSPLHF
15	TRBJ2-5	TRBV6-1	CASSGRLAGEETQYF
13	TRBJ2-5	TRBV29-1	CSVARAGGETQYF
13	TRBJ2-1	TRBV30	CAWSVPPANEQFF
16	TRBJ1-4	TRBV4-1	CASSQAGQGLNEKLFF
14	TRBJ2-3	TRBV11-2	CASRISGRADTQYF
13	TRBJ1-2	TRBV11-1	CASSSTGDYGYTF
14	TRBJ2-5	TRBV19	CASSMKDRKETQYF
11	TRBJ1-2	TRBV7-2	CASTGRHGYTF
14	TRBJ2-2	TRBV6-4	CASSRQGAGGELFF
14	TRBJ2-3	TRBV18	CASSPTQYTDTQYF
19	TRBJ1-5	TRBV5-5	CASSLWGMGQGNSNQPQHF
17	TRBJ1-2	TRBV11-3	CASSWSPDTRRGYGYTF
13	TRBJ1-5	TRBV6-1	CASSVGREQPQHF
13	TRBJ2-3	TRBV27	CASTGSTSYTQYF
13	-	TRBV7-2	CASSVEVTYEQYF
15	TRBJ2-7	TRBV30	CAWTPGSGRTYEQYF
16	TRBJ2-1	TRBV15	CATSVGGTSGYNEQFF
16	TRBJ1-2	TRBV19	CAISPTGTGAYYGYTF
14	TRBJ2-1	TRBV11-2	CASSPSPAHNEQFF
15	TRBJ2-2	TRBV2	CASSEVRAGTGELFF
16	TRBJ2-3	TRBV5-1	CASSLGLTGRSDTQYF